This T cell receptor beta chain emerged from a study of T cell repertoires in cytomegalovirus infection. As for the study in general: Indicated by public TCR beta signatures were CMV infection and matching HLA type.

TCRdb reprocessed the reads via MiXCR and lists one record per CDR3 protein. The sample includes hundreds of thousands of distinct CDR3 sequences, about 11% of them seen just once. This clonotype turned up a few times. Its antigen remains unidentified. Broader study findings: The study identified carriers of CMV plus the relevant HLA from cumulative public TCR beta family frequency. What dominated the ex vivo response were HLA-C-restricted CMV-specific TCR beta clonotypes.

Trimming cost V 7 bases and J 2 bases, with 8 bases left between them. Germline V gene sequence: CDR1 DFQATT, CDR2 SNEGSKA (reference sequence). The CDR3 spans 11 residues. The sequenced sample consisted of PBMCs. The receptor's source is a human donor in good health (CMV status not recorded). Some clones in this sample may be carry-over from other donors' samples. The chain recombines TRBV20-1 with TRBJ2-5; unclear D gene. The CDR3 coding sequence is TGCAGTGTCGGTCGGCAAGAGACCCAGTACTTC. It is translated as CSVGRQETQYF.